The T cell receptor beta chain described here comes from a study of T cell repertoires in cytomegalovirus infection. Background on the study: Well-studied HLA-B-restricted CMV epitopes were used in the study alongside recently identified HLA-C-restricted ones. Evidence of both CMV infection and a matching HLA type came from public TCR beta signatures. Study findings and constraints: In two of eight donors, the top clonotype was HLA-C-restricted CMV-specific. Carriers of CMV and the relevant HLA type were discriminated by public TCR beta frequency.

Germline CDR1 and CDR2: SGHTA and FQGNSA. The CDR3 contains 11 residues. V was pared by 0 bases and J by 9 bases, with 3 bases between. This clonotype appeared many times. What it recognizes is unknown. Each CDR3 protein is one row after TCRdb ran MiXCR on the reads. The table shows more than 250,000 distinct CDR3 sequences, with roughly 25% occurring only once. This chain uses TRBV7-2 with TRBJ2-1, with D uncertain. This TCR was sampled from a human donor in good health (CMV status not recorded). Some clones in this sample may be carry-over from other donors' samples. The sample here was cultured PBMCs, taken from culture after CMV antigen stimulation. In DNA, the CDR3 is TGTGCCAGCAGCTTAGCGGTTGAGCAGTTCTTC. Amino acid sequence: CASSLAVEQFF.